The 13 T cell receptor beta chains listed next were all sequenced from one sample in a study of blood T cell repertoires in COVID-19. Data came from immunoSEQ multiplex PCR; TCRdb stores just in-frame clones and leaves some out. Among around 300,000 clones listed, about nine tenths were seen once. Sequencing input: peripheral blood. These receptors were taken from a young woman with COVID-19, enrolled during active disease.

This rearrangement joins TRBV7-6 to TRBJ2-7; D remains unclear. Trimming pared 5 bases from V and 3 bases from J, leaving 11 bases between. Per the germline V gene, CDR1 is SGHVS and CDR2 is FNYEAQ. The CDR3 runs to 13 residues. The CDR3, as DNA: TGTGCCAGCAGCGCGTTATCGGGCTACGAGCAGTACTTC. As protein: CASSALSGYEQYF.

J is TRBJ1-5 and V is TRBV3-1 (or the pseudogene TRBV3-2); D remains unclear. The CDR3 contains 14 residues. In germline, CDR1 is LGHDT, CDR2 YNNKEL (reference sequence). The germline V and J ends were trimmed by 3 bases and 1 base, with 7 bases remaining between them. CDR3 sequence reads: CASSHLQSNQPQHF. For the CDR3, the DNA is TGTGCCAGCAGCCACCTCCAGAGCAATCAGCCCCAGCATTTT.

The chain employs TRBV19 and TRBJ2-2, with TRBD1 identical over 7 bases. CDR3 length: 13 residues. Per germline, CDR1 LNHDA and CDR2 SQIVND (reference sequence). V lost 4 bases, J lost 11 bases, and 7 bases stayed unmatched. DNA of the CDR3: TGTGCCAGTAGTACCCGACAGGGTGAAGAGCTGTTTTTT. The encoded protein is CASSTRQGEELFF.

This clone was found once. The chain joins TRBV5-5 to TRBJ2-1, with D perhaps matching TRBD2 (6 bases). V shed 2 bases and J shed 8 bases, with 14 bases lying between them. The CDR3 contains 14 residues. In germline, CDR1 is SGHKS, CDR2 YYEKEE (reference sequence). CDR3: CASSFSEWGDEQFF. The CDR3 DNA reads TGTGCCAGCAGCTTCTCTGAGTGGGGGGATGAGCAGTTCTTC.

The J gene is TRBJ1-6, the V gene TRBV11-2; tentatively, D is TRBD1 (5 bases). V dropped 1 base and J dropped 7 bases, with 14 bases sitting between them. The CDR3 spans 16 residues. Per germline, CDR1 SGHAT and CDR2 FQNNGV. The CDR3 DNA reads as TGTGCCAGCAGCTTAGGGTCGGGACGGGGGAATTCACCCCTCCACTTT. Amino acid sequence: CASSLGSGRGNSPLHF.

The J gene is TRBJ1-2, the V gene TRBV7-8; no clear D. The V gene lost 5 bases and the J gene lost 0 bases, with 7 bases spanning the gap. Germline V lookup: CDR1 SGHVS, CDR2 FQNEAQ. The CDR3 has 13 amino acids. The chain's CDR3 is CASSPQTNYGYTF. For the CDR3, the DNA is TGTGCCAGCAGCCCACAAACTAACTATGGCTACACCTTC.

The CDR3 DNA is TGTGCCAGCAGTTACTCGGATAAGGGGCAGCCCCAGCATTTT. Residues: CASSYSDKGQPQHF. V and J are TRBV6-5 and TRBJ1-5; a possible D gene is TRBD1 (5 bases). Germline CDR1 MNHEY, CDR2 SVGAGI. Trimming removed 0 bases from V and 7 bases from J, with 10 bases in between. The CDR3 is made up of 14 amino acids.

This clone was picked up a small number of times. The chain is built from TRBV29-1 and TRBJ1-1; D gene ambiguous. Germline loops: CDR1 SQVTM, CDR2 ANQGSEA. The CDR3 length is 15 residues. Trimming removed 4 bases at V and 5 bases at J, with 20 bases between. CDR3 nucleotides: TGCAGCGTTGTACTGGTCTCTGCTGTCCTGACTGAAGCTTTCTTT. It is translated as CSVVLVSAVLTEAFF.

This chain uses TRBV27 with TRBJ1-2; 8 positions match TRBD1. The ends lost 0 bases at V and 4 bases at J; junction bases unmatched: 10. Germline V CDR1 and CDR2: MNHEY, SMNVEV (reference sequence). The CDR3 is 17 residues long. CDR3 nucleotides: TGTGCCAGCAGTTTATCGATGCCGGCAGGGGGCCGCTATGGCTACACCTTC. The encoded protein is CASSLSMPAGGRYGYTF.

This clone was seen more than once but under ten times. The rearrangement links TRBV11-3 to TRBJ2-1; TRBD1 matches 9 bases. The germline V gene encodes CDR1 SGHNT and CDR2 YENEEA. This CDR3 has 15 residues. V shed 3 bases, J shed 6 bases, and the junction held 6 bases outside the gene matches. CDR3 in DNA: TGTGCCAGCAGCTTGGGACAGGGAGGGGGCAATGAGCAGTTCTTC. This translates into CASSLGQGGGNEQFF.

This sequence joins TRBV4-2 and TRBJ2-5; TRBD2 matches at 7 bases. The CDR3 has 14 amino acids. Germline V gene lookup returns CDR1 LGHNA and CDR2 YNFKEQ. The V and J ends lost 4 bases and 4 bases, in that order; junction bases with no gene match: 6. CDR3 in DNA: TGTGCCAGCAGCCGGGGGGAGGGCGGAGAGACCCAGTACTTC. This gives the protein CASSRGEGGETQYF.

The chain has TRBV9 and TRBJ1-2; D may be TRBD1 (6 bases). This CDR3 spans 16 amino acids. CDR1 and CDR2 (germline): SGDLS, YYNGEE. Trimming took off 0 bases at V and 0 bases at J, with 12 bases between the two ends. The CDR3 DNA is TGTGCCAGCAGCGTAGATGGACAGACTACTAACTATGGCTACACCTTC. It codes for CASSVDGQTTNYGYTF.

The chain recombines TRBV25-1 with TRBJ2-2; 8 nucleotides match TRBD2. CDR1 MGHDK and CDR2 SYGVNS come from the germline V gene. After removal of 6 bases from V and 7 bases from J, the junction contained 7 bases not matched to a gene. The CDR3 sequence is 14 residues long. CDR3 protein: CASRGGLVVGELFF. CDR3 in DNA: TGTGCCAGCAGGGGGGGACTAGTAGTCGGGGAGCTGTTTTTT.